The clone carrying this T cell receptor beta chain was observed once. Antigen: not known. The V and J ends lost 1 base and 2 bases respectively, with 12 bases between them. The CDR3 extends over 16 amino acids. Per germline, CDR1 LGHNA and CDR2 YNFKEQ. Focal radiation plus CTLA-4 blockade with ipilimumab was administered to patients who had chemo-refractory metastatic non-small-cell lung cancer. These data come from a study of radiotherapy plus CTLA-4 blockade in lung cancer. Study summary: Patients showed objective responses in roughly 18% of cases, and disease control was achieved by less than 35%. Study-wide results and caveats: There was expansion of tumor-derived TCR clones in blood after radiotherapy plus ipilimumab.

Data came from immunoSEQ multiplex PCR; TCRdb stores just in-frame clones and leaves some out. The table shows 65,000 to 95,000 clones, with approximately 86% occurring only once. V and J are TRBV4-2 and TRBJ1-5; D is perhaps TRBD1 (5 bases). The sequencing here drew on peripheral blood, taken from a patient treated with radiotherapy plus ipilimumab. This TCR came from a human donor with non-small cell lung cancer who had stable disease on radiotherapy plus ipilimumab. The CDR3 bases are TGTGCCAGCAGCCAAGCGGAGGGGATAGGCAATCAGCCCCAGCATTTT. It translates to CASSQAEGIGNQPQHF.